The clone carrying this TCR beta chain occurred once. Its specificity is not known. V was clipped by 5 bases and J by 4 bases, with 11 bases between them. Looked up from germline, CDR1 is SEHNR and CDR2 is FQNEAQ (reference sequence). The CDR3 has 13 amino acids. Primers: 60 Vbeta forward and 13 Jbeta reverse. Generated by immunoSEQ multiplex PCR, the TCRdb table keeps only in-frame clones and is missing some. The sample lists approximately 150,000 clones; 60% to 85% were seen once. The data are from a study of cytomegalovirus exposure and HLA in healthy donors. Study-level results: Likely technical artifact: a cluster of highly shared sequence variants. Most TCR sequences were seen very rarely across donors, but some public TCRs occurred in many. The HLA-A and HLA-B alleles of most subjects were reportedly predicted accurately from TCR beta sequences.

V is TRBV7-9 and J is TRBJ1-2; tentatively, D is TRBD1 (5 bases). The TCR sequence derives from a woman aged 40 to 50 in good health and CMV-seropositive. Sequencing input: PBMCs. As DNA, the CDR3 is TGTGCCAGCAGCCAAGACAGTTCCTATGGCTACACCTTC. It is translated as CASSQDSSYGYTF.